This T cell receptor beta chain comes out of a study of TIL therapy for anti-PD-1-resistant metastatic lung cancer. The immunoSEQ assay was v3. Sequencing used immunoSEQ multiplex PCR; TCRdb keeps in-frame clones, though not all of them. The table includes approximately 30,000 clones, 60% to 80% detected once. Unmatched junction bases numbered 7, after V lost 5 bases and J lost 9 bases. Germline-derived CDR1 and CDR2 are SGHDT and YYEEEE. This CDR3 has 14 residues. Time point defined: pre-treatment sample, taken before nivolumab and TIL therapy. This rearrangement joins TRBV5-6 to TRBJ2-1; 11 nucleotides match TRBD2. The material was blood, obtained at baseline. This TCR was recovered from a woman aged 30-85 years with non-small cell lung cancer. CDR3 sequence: CASRSLAGGIEQFF. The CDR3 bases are TGTGCCAGCAGAAGTCTAGCGGGAGGTATTGAGCAGTTCTTC.